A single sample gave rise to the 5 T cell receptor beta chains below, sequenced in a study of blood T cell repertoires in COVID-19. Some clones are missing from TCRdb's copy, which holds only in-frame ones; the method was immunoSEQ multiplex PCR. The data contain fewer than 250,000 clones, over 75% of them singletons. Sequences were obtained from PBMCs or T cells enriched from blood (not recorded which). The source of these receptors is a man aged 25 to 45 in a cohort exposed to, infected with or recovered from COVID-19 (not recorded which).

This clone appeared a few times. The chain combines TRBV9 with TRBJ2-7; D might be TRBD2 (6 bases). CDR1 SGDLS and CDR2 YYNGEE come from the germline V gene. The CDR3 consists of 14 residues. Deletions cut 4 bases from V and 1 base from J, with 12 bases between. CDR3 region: CASSLGGASYEQYF. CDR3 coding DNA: TGTGCCAGCAGCCTGGGCGGGGCTTCCTACGAGCAGTACTTC. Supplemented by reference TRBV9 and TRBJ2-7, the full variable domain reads DSGVTQTPKHLITATGQRVTLRCSPRSGDLSVYWYQQSLDQGLQFLIQYYNGEERAKGNILERFSAQQFPDLHSELNLSSLELGDSALYFCASSLGGASYEQYFGPGTRLTVT.

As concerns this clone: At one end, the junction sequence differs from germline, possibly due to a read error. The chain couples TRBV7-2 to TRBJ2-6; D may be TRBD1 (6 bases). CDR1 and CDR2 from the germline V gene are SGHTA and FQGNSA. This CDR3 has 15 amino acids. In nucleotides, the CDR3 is TGTGCCAGCATCTTACTAACAGGGCGCGGCTCCGTCCTGACTTTC. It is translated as CASILLTGRGSVLTF.

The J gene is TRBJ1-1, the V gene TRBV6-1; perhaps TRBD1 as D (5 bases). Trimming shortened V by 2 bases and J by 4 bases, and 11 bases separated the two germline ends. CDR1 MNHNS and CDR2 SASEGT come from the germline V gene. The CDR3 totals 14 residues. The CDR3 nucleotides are TGTGCCAGCAGTGAATATTGGCAGGGCACTGAAGCTTTCTTT. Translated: CASSEYWQGTEAFF.

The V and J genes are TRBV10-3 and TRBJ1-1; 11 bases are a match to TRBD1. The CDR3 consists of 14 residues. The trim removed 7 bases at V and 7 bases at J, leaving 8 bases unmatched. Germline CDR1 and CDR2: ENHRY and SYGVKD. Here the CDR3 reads CAITPGQGGHEAFF. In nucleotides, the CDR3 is TGTGCCATCACCCCGGGACAGGGGGGACATGAAGCTTTCTTT.

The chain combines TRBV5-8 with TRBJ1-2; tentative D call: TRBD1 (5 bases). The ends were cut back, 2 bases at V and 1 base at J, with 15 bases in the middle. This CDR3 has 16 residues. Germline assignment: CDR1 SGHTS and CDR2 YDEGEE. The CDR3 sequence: CASSFRDFHNNYGYTF. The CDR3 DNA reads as TGTGCCAGCAGCTTCCGGGACTTCCACAATAACTATGGCTACACCTTC.